The sequence of this T cell receptor beta chain was determined in a study of metastatic and nonmetastatic thyroid tumors. In the study overall: Thyroid patients, malignant and benign, had repertoires compared across blood and tumor or nodule tissue.

TCRdb re-analyzed the PCR reads using MiXCR. The sample has about 4,200 clones; 35% are singletons. Each patient came to thyroid surgery without any prior treatment (of any kind). Sequencing was done on a sample of adjacent normal tissue. The sequence was obtained from a male donor with papillary thyroid cancer or a benign thyroid nodule (not recorded which). Some clones in this sample may be carry-over from other donors' samples.

The DNA of the CDR3 is TGCAGTGCTCTGAAGACAGGTCCAACTGAAGCTTTCTTT. This codes for CSALKTGPTEAFF. The rearrangement links TRBV20-1 to TRBJ1-1; D possibly corresponds to TRBD1 (6 bases). V gave up 5 bases and J gave up 5 bases, with 15 bases separating them. Looked up from germline, CDR1 is DFQATT and CDR2 is SNEGSKA (reference sequence). CDR3 size: 13 residues.